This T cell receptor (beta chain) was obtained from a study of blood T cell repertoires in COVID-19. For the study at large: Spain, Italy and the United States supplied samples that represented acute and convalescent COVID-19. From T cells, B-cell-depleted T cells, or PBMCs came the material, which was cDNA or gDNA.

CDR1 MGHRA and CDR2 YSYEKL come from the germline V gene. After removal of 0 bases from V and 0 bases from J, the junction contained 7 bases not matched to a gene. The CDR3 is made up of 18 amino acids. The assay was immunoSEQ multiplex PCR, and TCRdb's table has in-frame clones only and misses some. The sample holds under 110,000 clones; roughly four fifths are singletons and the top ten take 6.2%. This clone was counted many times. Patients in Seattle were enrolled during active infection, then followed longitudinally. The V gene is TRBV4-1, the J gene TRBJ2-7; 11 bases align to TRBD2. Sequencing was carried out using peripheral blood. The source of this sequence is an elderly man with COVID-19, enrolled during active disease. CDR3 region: CASSQEYVAGGVSYEQYF. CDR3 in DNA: TGCGCCAGCAGCCAAGAGTATGTAGCGGGAGGGGTCTCCTACGAGCAGTACTTC.